Listed below are T cell receptor beta chains from one sample, sequenced in a study of T cells in Graves' hyperthyroidism and ophthalmopathy. Via MiXCR, TCRdb re-called the multiplex PCR reads, giving one row per CDR3 protein. The table shows 350,000 to 400,000 distinct CDR3 sequences, with 11% to 15% occurring only once. The material sequenced was blood. The source is a woman aged 55-69 years with Graves' hyperthyroidism. Both conserved end residues are part of each CDR3. Fields, in order: V gene, D gene, J gene, CDR3 length, clone size, CDR3 DNA, CDR3 protein. The D gene is left open where the match is weak. Clone size is shown for a subset of rows, as once, few, many or a class of expanded clone.

v_gene: TRBV19; d_gene: .; j_gene: TRBJ1-4; len: 13; abundance: .; CDR3nt: TGTGCCAGTAGGCACGGGGGTAATGAAAAACTGTTTTTT; CDR3aa: CASRHGGNEKLFF
v_gene: TRBV15; d_gene: .; j_gene: TRBJ1-5; len: 16; abundance: many; CDR3nt: TGTGCCACCAGCAGAGATCCCCCGGTCGTCAATCAGCCCCAGCATTTT; CDR3aa: CATSRDPPVVNQPQHF
v_gene: TRBV5-1; d_gene: TRBD1; j_gene: TRBJ2-7; len: 13; abundance: few; CDR3nt: TGCGCCAGCGGGAGGACAGGGTACGACGAGCAGTACTTC; CDR3aa: CASGRTGYDEQYF
v_gene: TRBV13; d_gene: .; j_gene: TRBJ1-1; len: 14; abundance: many; CDR3nt: TGTGCCAGCAGCTCCTGGACCGACTACACTGAAGCTTTCTTT; CDR3aa: CASSSWTDYTEAFF
v_gene: TRBV29-1; d_gene: TRBD2; j_gene: TRBJ2-2; len: 16; abundance: few; CDR3nt: TGCAGCGTTATCCTAGCGGGGATTGTTAACACCGGGGAGCTGTTTTTT; CDR3aa: CSVILAGIVNTGELFF
v_gene: TRBV12-3/TRBV12-4; d_gene: TRBD1; j_gene: TRBJ1-2; len: 16; abundance: many; CDR3nt: TGTGCCAGCAGTTTACCTCCGGGACAGGGGGCGGGTGGCTACACCTTC; CDR3aa: CASSLPPGQGAGGYTF
v_gene: TRBV7-9; d_gene: .; j_gene: TRBJ1-6; len: 15; abundance: .; CDR3nt: TGTGCCAGCAGCTTAAGTGTAGCCCGGAATTCACCCCTCCACTTT; CDR3aa: CASSLSVARNSPLHF
v_gene: TRBV5-1; d_gene: TRBD2; j_gene: TRBJ2-7; len: 18; abundance: many; CDR3nt: TGCGCCAGCAGCTCCCTCCCCCTCGGACTAGCGGGAGGGTACGAGCAGTACTTC; CDR3aa: CASSSLPLGLAGGYEQYF
v_gene: TRBV28; d_gene: .; j_gene: TRBJ1-5; len: 17; abundance: .; CDR3nt: TGTGCCAGCAGGACGGGACTAGCGGGAACCGGCAATCAGCCCCAGCATTTT; CDR3aa: CASRTGLAGTGNQPQHF
v_gene: TRBV12-3/TRBV12-4; d_gene: TRBD1; j_gene: TRBJ2-2; len: 12; abundance: .; CDR3nt: TGTGCCAGCAGTTTAATTTGGGACAGGCTGTTTTTT; CDR3aa: CASSLIWDRLFF
v_gene: TRBV29-1; d_gene: .; j_gene: TRBJ2-5; len: 12; abundance: many; CDR3nt: TGCAGCGTTGACGGCCAGGGGGAGACCCAGTACTTC; CDR3aa: CSVDGQGETQYF
v_gene: TRBV30; d_gene: .; j_gene: TRBJ2-7; len: 14; abundance: many; CDR3nt: TGTGCCTGGAGGGGAGGGGGTAGCTCCTACGAGCAGTACTTC; CDR3aa: CAWRGGGSSYEQYF
v_gene: TRBV30; d_gene: .; j_gene: TRBJ1-3; len: 13; abundance: many; CDR3nt: TGTGCCTGGAGACGACAGGCCGGAAACACCATATATTTT; CDR3aa: CAWRRQAGNTIYF
v_gene: TRBV12-3/TRBV12-4; d_gene: TRBD1; j_gene: TRBJ2-7; len: 14; abundance: many; CDR3nt: TGTGCCAGCACTTGGACAGGGGGCGCCTACGAGCAGTACTTC; CDR3aa: CASTWTGGAYEQYF
v_gene: TRBV29-1; d_gene: .; j_gene: TRBJ2-7; len: 14; abundance: many; CDR3nt: TGCAGCGTGGATACTCCCGCCCATCCTTACGAGCAGTACTTC; CDR3aa: CSVDTPAHPYEQYF
v_gene: TRBV5-1; d_gene: TRBD2; j_gene: TRBJ2-2; len: 20; abundance: many; CDR3nt: TGCGCCAGCAGCCTGGCTCCGGGACTAGCGGGACGCACGAACACCGGGGAGCTGTTTTTT; CDR3aa: CASSLAPGLAGRTNTGELFF